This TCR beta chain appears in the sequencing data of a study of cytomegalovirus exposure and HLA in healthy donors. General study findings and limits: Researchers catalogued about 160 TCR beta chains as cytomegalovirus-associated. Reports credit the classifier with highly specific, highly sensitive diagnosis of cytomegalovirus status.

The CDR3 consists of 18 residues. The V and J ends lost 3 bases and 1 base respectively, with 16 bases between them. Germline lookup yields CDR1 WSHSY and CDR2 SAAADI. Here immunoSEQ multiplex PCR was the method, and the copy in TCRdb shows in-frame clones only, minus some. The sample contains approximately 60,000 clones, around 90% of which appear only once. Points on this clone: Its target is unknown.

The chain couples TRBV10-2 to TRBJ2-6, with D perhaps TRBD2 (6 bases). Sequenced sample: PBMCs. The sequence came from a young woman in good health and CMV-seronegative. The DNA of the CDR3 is TGCGCCAGCAGTGATTGGGACTGGGGATCATCTGGGGCCAACGTCCTGACTTTC. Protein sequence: CASSDWDWGSSGANVLTF.